This T cell receptor (beta chain) was recorded in a study of blood T cell repertoires in COVID-19. As for the study in general: Specimens from acute and convalescent COVID-19 originated in the United States, Italy and Spain.

The assay was immunoSEQ multiplex PCR, and TCRdb's table has in-frame clones only and misses some. The data show around 65,000 clones, under 80% seen once. V lost 7 bases and J lost 5, with 11 bases in between. The CDR3 sequence is 12 residues long. Germline lookup yields CDR1 SNHLY and CDR2 FYNNEI. The receptor's source is a man in his fifties or sixties with acute or convalescent COVID-19. Sequenced sample: peripheral blood. The chain couples TRBV2 to TRBJ2-5, with a weak D call TRBD2 (6 bases). The CDR3 spells CASKGGTETQYF. In nucleotides, the CDR3 is TGTGCCAGCAAGGGCGGGACGGAGACCCAGTACTTC.